The following is a T cell receptor (beta chain) sequence with its context. Its antigen is undetermined. They ran version v3.0 of the immunoSEQ assay at survey level. Some clones are missing from TCRdb's copy, which holds only in-frame ones; the method was immunoSEQ multiplex PCR. The profile covers 30,000 or so clones, with 93% appearing a single time and around 6% taken by the ten largest. The data stem from a study of long-term antiretroviral therapy in people with HIV. The study, taken as a whole, reports: Missing from the dataset were any data on ART adherence, viral resistance or therapy changes. Clones that had undergone expansion before ART dominated the repertoire at all time points. Repertoires with HIV possessed tighter CDR3 length spans than those of controls.

The V and J ends lost 6 bases and 4 bases respectively, with 15 bases between them. The CDR3 runs 14 residues. The germline V gene has CDR1 MNHEY and CDR2 SVGAGI. The chain links TRBV6-5 to TRBJ1-2; D is unresolved. The clonotype was recovered from a woman in her forties with HIV. This material consisted of unsorted PBMCs, taken around 6.5 years after starting antiretroviral therapy. The CDR3 DNA reads as TGTGCCAGCAGAAAGACACTCGAGGGCTATGGCTACACCTTC. Its translation: CASRKTLEGYGYTF.